This T cell receptor beta chain comes out of a study of tumor and adjacent non-tumor tissue in lung cancer. This sample's RNA came from whole unsorted tissue. A word on this clonotype: It is likely a read error, because the conserved phenylalanine at the end of the CDR3 is missing.

A modified ARM-PCR protocol with three rounds of nested PCR amplified TCRbeta. TCRdb re-called the multiplex PCR reads with MiXCR, one entry per CDR3 protein. The sample comprises approximately 76,000 distinct CDR3 sequences, around 70% of which are singletons, and roughly an eighth rests with the top ten. V lost 6 bases, J lost 4 bases, and 19 bases lay in between. CDR3 length equals 15 residues. The sample comprised lung tumor tissue. This receptor was taken from a woman in her 70s with non-small cell lung cancer. The rearrangement links TRBV12-3 or TRBV12-4 to TRBJ2-7, with D perhaps matching TRBD1 or TRBD2 (5 bases each). The CDR3 region is CASRNTGTGDYEQYL. The CDR3 bases are TGTGCCAGCAGGAACACCGGGACCGGGGATTACGAGCAGTACTTA.